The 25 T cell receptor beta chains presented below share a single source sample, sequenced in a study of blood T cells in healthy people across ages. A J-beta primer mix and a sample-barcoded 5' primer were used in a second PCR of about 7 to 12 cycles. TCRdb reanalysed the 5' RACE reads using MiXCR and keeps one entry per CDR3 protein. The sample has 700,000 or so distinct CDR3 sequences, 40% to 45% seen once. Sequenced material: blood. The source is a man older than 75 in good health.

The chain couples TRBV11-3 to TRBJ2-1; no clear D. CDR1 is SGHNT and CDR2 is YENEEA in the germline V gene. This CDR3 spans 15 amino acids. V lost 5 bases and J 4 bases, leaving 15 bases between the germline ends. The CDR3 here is CASSPEWANYNEQFF. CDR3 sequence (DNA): TGTGCCAGCAGCCCAGAATGGGCGAATTACAATGAGCAGTTCTTC.

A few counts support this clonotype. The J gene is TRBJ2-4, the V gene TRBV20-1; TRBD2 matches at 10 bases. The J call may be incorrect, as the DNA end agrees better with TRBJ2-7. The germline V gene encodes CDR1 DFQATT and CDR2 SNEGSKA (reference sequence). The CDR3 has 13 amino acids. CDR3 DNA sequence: TGCAGTGCCATTAGCGGGGGGTACTACGAGCAGTACTTC. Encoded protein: CSAISGGYYEQYF.

CDR3 loop: CASRLDGRGGETQYF. DNA for the CDR3: TGTGCCAGCAGATTGGACGGGAGGGGCGGCGAGACCCAGTACTTC. V gene TRBV6-5 combines with J gene TRBJ2-5; TRBD2 agrees at 8 bases. Germline V gene lookup returns CDR1 MNHEY and CDR2 SVGAGI. The CDR3 length is 15 residues. The V segment lost 6 bases and the J segment 5 bases; nucleotides outside the gene matches: 11.

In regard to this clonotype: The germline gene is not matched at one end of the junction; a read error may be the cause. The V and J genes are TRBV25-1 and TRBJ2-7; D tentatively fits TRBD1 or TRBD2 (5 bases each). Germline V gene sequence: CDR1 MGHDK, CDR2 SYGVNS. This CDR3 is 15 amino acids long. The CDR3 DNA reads TGTGCCAGCAGTCACTCACCTGGGGGTTCCTACGGGCAGTACTTC. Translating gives CASSHSPGGSYGQYF.

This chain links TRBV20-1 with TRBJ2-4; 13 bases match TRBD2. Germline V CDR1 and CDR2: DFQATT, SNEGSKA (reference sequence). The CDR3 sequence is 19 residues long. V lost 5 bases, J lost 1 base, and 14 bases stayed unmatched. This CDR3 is CSASGLAGESPLAKNIQYF. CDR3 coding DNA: TGCAGTGCTTCCGGACTAGCGGGGGAGAGTCCCCTCGCCAAAAACATTCAGTACTTC.

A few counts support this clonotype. CDR3 amino acids: CASSQSTEAFF. The CDR3 nucleotides read TGTGCCAGCAGCCAGAGTACTGAAGCTTTCTTT. The rearrangement joins TRBV7-2 to TRBJ1-1; D is undetermined. Trimming left V 5 bases short and J 5 bases short, with 6 bases between. Germline-derived CDR1 and CDR2 are SGHTA and FQGNSA. The CDR3 runs to 11 residues.

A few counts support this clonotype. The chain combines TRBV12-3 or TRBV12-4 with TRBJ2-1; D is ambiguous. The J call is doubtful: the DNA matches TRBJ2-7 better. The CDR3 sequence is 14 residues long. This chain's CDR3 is CASSRTSSYNEQYF. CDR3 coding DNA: TGTGCCAGCAGTCGGACGAGCTCCTACAATGAGCAGTACTTC.

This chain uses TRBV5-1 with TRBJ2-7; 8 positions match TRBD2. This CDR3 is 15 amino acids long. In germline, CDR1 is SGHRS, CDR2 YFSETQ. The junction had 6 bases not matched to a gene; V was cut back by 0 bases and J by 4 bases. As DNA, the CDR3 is TGCGCCAGCAGCTTGGAACGAGCGGGAGCATACGAGCAGTACTTC. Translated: CASSLERAGAYEQYF.

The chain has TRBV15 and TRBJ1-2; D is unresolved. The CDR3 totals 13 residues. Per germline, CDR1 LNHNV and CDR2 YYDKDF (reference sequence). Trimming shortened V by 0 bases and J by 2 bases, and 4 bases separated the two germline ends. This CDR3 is CATSRDRNYGYTF. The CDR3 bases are TGTGCCACCAGCAGAGACAGGAACTATGGCTACACCTTC.

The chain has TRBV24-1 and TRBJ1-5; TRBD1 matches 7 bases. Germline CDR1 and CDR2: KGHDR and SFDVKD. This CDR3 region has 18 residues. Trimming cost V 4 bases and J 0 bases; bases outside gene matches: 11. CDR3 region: CATSESTAAGGSNQPQHF. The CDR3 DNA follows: TGTGCCACCAGTGAATCCACCGCGGCAGGGGGTAGCAATCAGCCCCAGCATTTT.

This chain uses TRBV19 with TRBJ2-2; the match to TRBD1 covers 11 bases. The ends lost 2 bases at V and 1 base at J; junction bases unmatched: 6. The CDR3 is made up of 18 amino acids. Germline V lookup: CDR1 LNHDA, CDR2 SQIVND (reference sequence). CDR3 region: CASSIRTGGDLNTGELFF. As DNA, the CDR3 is TGTGCCAGTAGTATAAGGACAGGGGGCGACCTGAACACCGGGGAGCTGTTTTTT.

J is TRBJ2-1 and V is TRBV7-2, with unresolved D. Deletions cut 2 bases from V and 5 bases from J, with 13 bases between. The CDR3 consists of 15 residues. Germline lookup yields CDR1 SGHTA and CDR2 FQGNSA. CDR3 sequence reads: CASSLPLVGHNEQFF. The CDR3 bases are TGTGCCAGCAGCTTACCTCTAGTCGGGCACAATGAGCAGTTCTTC. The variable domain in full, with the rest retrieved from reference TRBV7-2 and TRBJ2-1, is GAGVSQSPSNKVTEKGKDVELRCDPISGHTALYWYRQSLGQGLEFLIYFQGNSAPDKSGLPSDRFSAERTGGSVSTLTIQRTQQEDSAVYLCASSLPLVGHNEQFFGPGTRLTVL.

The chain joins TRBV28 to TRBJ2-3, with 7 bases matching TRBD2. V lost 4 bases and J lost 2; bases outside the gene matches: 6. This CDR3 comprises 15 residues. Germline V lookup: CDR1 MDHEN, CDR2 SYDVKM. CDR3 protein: CASSSSGTVTDTQYF. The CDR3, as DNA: TGTGCCAGCAGTTCTAGCGGTACTGTCACAGATACGCAGTATTTT. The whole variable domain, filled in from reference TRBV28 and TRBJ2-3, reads DVKVTQSSRYLVKRTGEKVFLECVQDMDHENMFWYRQDPGLGLRLIYFSYDVKMKEKGDIPEGYSVSREKKERFSLILESASTNQTSMYLCASSSSGTVTDTQYFGPGTRLTVL.

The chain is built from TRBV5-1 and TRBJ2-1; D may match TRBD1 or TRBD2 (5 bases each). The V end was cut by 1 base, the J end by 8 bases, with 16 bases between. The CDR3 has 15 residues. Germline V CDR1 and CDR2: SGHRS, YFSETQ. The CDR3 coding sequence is TGCGCCAGCAGCTTGAGGGACCCATTACGGGATGAGCAGTTCTTC. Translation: CASSLRDPLRDEQFF.

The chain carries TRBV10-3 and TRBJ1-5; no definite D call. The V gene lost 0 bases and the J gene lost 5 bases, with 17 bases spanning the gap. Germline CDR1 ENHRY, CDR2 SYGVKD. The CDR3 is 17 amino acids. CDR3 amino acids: CAISESNPGAHDQPQHF. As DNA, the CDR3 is TGTGCCATCAGTGAGTCAAACCCGGGAGCGCATGATCAGCCCCAGCATTTT.

CDR3 nucleotide sequence: TGTGCCAGTAGTATATGGGGCAGTAACTATGGCTACACCTTC. Amino acid sequence: CASSIWGSNYGYTF. This chain uses TRBV19 with TRBJ1-2; a weak D match, TRBD1 (5 bases). Germline CDR1 reads LNHDA; CDR2 reads SQIVND (reference sequence). Trimming took off 2 bases at V and 1 base at J, with 8 bases between the two ends. The CDR3 spans 14 residues.

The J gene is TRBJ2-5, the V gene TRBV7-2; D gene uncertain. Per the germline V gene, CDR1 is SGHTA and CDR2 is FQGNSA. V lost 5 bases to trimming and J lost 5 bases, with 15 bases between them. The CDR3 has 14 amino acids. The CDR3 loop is CASSRTDGGETQYF. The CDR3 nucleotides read TGTGCCAGCAGCCGTACGGACGGTGGGGAGACCCAGTACTTC.

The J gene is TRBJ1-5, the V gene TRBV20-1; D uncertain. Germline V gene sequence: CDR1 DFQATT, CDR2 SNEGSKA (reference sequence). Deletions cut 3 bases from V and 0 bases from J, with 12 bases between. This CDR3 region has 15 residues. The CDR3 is CSARKADYSNQPQHF. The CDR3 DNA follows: TGCAGTGCTAGGAAGGCAGACTATAGCAATCAGCCCCAGCATTTT.

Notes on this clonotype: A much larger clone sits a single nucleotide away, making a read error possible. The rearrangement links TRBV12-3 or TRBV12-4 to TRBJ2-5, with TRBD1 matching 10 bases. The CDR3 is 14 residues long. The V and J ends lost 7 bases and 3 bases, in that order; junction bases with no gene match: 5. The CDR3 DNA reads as TGTGCCAGCAATTTCGGACAGGGGGAAGAGACCCAGTACTTC. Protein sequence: CASNFGQGEETQYF.

The CDR3 DNA is TGTGCCAGCAGTTCCCCCGGGACAGGGGGTGGTAATTCACCCCTCCACTTT. It specifies CASSSPGTGGGNSPLHF. The chain couples TRBV6-5 to TRBJ1-6, with 11 nucleotides matching TRBD1. This CDR3 is built from 17 residues. V gave up 4 bases and J gave up 6 bases; unmatched junction bases: 8. The germline V gene encodes CDR1 MNHEY and CDR2 SVGAGI.

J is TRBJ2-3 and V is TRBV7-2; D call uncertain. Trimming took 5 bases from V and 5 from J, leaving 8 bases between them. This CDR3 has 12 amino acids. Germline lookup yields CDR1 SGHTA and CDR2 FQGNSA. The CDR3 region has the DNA TGTGCCAGCAGCGGCATATTAGATACGCAGTATTTT. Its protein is CASSGILDTQYF.

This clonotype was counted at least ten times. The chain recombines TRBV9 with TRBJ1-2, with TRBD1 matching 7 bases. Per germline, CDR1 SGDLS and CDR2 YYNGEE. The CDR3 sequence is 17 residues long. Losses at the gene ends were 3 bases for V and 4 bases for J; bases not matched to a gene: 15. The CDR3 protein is CASSAPGTVFGLYGYTF. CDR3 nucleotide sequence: TGTGCCAGCAGCGCTCCCGGGACAGTATTCGGTCTCTATGGCTACACCTTC.

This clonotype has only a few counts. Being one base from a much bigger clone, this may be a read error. CDR3 DNA: TGTGCCAGCAGCTTGTGGGGAGGAAATACGCAGTATTTT. It translates to CASSLWGGNTQYF. J is TRBJ2-3 and V is TRBV11-2; TRBD2 might be the D (6 bases). The V gene lost 3 bases and the J gene lost 7 bases, with 11 bases spanning the gap. Germline assignment: CDR1 SGHAT and CDR2 FQNNGV. The length of the CDR3 is 13 residues.

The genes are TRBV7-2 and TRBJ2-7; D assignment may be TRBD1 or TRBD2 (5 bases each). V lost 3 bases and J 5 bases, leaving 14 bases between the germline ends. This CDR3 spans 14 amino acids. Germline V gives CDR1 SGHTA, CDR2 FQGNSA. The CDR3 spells CASSLRGFGNEQYF. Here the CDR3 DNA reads TGTGCCAGCAGCTTGAGGGGCTTTGGAAACGAGCAGTACTTC.

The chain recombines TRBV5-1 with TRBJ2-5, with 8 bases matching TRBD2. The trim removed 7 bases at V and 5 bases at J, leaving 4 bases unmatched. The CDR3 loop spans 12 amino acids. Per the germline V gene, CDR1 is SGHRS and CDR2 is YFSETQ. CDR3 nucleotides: TGCGCCAGCTCGGGGGGGTTTGAGACCCAGTACTTC. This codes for CASSGGFETQYF.